A single sample gave rise to the 18 T cell receptor beta chains below, sequenced in a study of graft-versus-host responses after intestinal transplantation. The antigens these receptors bind are not known. The data were produced by immunoSEQ multiplex PCR, yet TCRdb's version contains in-frame clones alone and is incomplete. The data contain about 89,000 clones, approximately 94% of them singletons. The sequenced sample was unstimulated CD8+ T cells sorted from spleen or lymph node cells, obtained before intestinal transplant. The receptor set was obtained from a human donor who received an intestinal transplant.

The chain recombines TRBV19 with TRBJ1-4, with D possibly TRBD1 on 5 matching bases. Trimming shortened V by 4 bases and J by 8 bases, and 20 bases separated the two germline ends. Germline CDR1 reads LNHDA; CDR2 reads SQIVND (reference sequence). The CDR3 is made up of 16 amino acids. This CDR3 reads CASSTGTPVEGEKLFF. CDR3 bases: TGTGCCAGTAGTACCGGGACTCCCGTCGAGGGGGAAAAACTGTTTTTT.

The rearrangement uses TRBV11-2 and TRBJ2-1, with D uncertain. The CDR3 length is 15 residues. Germline values: CDR1 SGHAT, CDR2 FQNNGV. V was shortened by 0 bases and J by 7 bases, with 13 bases between the two germline ends. The CDR3 protein is CASSLELGPANEQFF. Written as DNA, the CDR3 is TGTGCCAGCAGCTTAGAACTTGGGCCCGCTAATGAGCAGTTCTTC.

This rearrangement joins TRBV27 to TRBJ2-5, with 11 bases aligning to TRBD1. Germline-derived CDR1 and CDR2 are MNHEY and SMNVEV (reference sequence). This CDR3 comprises 17 residues. The J segment lost 3 bases and the V segment lost 5 bases, leaving 11 bases of the junction unmatched. The CDR3 region has the DNA TGTGCCAGCAGTGGCTGGGACAGGGGGAAGGGTAAAGAGACCCAGTACTTC. The encoded protein is CASSGWDRGKGKETQYF.

The chain combines TRBV4-3 with TRBJ1-5; the D is unclear. Germline values: CDR1 LGHNA, CDR2 YSLEER. CDR3 length: 15 residues. V lost 0 bases and J lost 6, with 12 bases in between. CDR3 in DNA: TGCGCCAGCAGCCAAGACGCGACGGCGGGTCAGCCCCAGCATTTT. As protein: CASSQDATAGQPQHF.

The chain uses TRBV19 and TRBJ2-7; D remains ambiguous. The CDR3 has 13 residues. Germline V gives CDR1 LNHDA, CDR2 SQIVND (reference sequence). The V end was cut by 5 bases, the J end by 3 bases, with 11 bases between. CDR3 loop: CASSSSHGYEQYF. The DNA for the CDR3 is TGTGCCAGTAGTTCCTCGCACGGCTACGAGCAGTACTTC.

The V call is TRBV10-2, the J call TRBJ2-1; 7 nucleotides match TRBD2. V was clipped by 8 bases and J by 9 bases; unmatched bases: 4. From germline, CDR1 is WSHSY and CDR2 SAAADI. The CDR3 length is 11 residues. CDR3 residues: CASSGGGEQFF. CDR3 coding DNA: TGCGCCAGCTCTGGGGGGGGTGAGCAGTTCTTC.

The CDR3 spells CASSFGGGAESYEQYF. The CDR3 coding sequence is TGTGCCAGCAGTTTCGGCGGGGGGGCCGAATCCTACGAGCAGTACTTC. This chain connects TRBV27 to TRBJ2-7; 9 bases align to TRBD2. The CDR3 spans 16 residues. V gave up 3 bases and J gave up 1 base; unmatched junction bases: 7. CDR1 MNHEY and CDR2 SMNVEV come from the germline V gene (reference sequence).

This chain connects TRBV15 to TRBJ2-7; TRBD2 matches at 9 bases. The CDR3 is made up of 15 amino acids. The V gene's germline CDR1 is LNHNV and CDR2 YYDKDF (reference sequence). V was clipped by 3 bases and J by 2 bases; unmatched bases: 5. DNA of the CDR3: TGTGCCACCAGCAGCACTAGCGGGCCTGCCTACGAGCAGTACTTC. Protein: CATSSTSGPAYEQYF.

The chain combines TRBV14 with TRBJ2-5; 9 bases line up with TRBD1. CDR3 length: 19 residues. The germline CDR1 and CDR2 sequences are SGHDN and FVKESK. The ends lost 0 bases at V and 0 bases at J; junction bases unmatched: 11. The CDR3 coding sequence is TGTGCCAGCAGCCAAGAATACGGGTCCGGGACAGGGAACCAAGAGACCCAGTACTTC. This encodes CASSQEYGSGTGNQETQYF.

This clone has only one observation. The chain combines TRBV6-6 with TRBJ1-1; D unresolved. The CDR3 extends over 15 amino acids. V was shortened by 0 bases and J by 6 bases, with 14 bases between the two germline ends. Germline loops: CDR1 MNHNY, CDR2 SVGAGI (reference sequence). CDR3 nucleotide sequence: TGTGCCAGCAGTTACTCGATGCAAGCGCGAGCTGAAGCTTTCTTT. As protein: CASSYSMQARAEAFF.

For the CDR3, the DNA is TGTGCCAGCAGCTACGAACCAGGGGGAGGTACAGATACGCAGTATTTT. This gives the protein CASSYEPGGGTDTQYF. V and J are TRBV6-5 and TRBJ2-3; D is possibly TRBD1 (7 bases). The CDR3 is 16 amino acids. Trimming removed 6 bases from V and 3 bases from J, with 19 bases in between. CDR1 and CDR2 (germline): MNHEY, SVGAGI.

The DNA for the CDR3 is TGTGCCAGCAGTCTCGACGGAGGGGAGACCCAGTACTTC. Residues: CASSLDGGETQYF. The gene calls are TRBV27 and TRBJ2-5; weak D call: TRBD2 (6 bases). The V gene lost 5 bases and the J gene lost 5 bases, with 12 bases spanning the gap. The CDR3 is 13 amino acids. Germline V gene lookup returns CDR1 MNHEY and CDR2 SMNVEV (reference sequence).

This chain connects TRBV4-3 to TRBJ1-1, with 7 bases aligning to TRBD1. The CDR3 runs to 15 residues. The V and J ends lost 1 base and 4 bases, in that order; junction bases with no gene match: 6. Germline assignment: CDR1 LGHNA and CDR2 YSLEER. The CDR3 here is CASSQVAGGITEAFF. CDR3 sequence (DNA): TGCGCCAGCAGCCAAGTGGCAGGGGGAATCACTGAAGCTTTCTTT.

The rearrangement uses TRBV14 and TRBJ2-5, with 10 bases aligning to TRBD2. Germline V CDR1 and CDR2: SGHDN, FVKESK. Unmatched junction bases numbered 7, after V lost 3 bases and J lost 3 bases. CDR3 length: 16 amino acids. The CDR3: CASSHRSGGDEETQYF. The CDR3 region has the DNA TGTGCCAGCAGCCATCGAAGCGGGGGGGACGAAGAGACCCAGTACTTC.

This chain links TRBV9 with TRBJ1-5; 8 nucleotides match TRBD1. CDR1 is SGDLS and CDR2 is YYNGEE in the germline V gene. CDR3 length: 17 amino acids. V dropped 5 bases and J dropped 6; count of bases not matched to a gene: 16. The CDR3: CASSPGQGGQGGQPQHF. The CDR3 bases are TGTGCCAGCAGTCCCGGACAGGGAGGGCAAGGCGGTCAGCCCCAGCATTTT.

The chain joins TRBV27 to TRBJ1-1; 7 bases align to TRBD1. Per germline, CDR1 MNHEY and CDR2 SMNVEV (reference sequence). V was pared by 3 bases and J by 4 bases, with 5 bases of the junction left unmatched. The CDR3 totals 14 residues. As DNA, the CDR3 is TGTGCCAGCAGTTTTCAGGGGGACACCACTGAAGCTTTCTTT. Encoded protein: CASSFQGDTTEAFF.

This chain links TRBV2 with TRBJ2-1; 7 bases map to TRBD2. Germline-derived CDR1 and CDR2 are SNHLY and FYNNEI. With 7 bases clipped from V and 5 bases from J, the junction kept 11 bases outside the gene matches. This CDR3 contains 15 residues. This CDR3 reads CASILLAERNNEQFF. The CDR3 nucleotides are TGTGCCAGCATTCTTCTAGCGGAAAGGAACAATGAGCAGTTCTTC.

V is TRBV30 and J is TRBJ1-1; maybe TRBD1 (5 bases). The CDR3 covers 13 residues. The germline V and J ends were trimmed by 0 bases and 4 bases, with 9 bases remaining between them. Looked up from germline, CDR1 is GTSNPN and CDR2 is SVGIG (reference sequence). The DNA for the CDR3 is TGTGCCTGGAGTGTACAAGGGGCCACTGAAGCTTTCTTT. Amino acids: CAWSVQGATEAFF. Combining the CDR3 with reference TRBV30 and TRBJ1-1 gives the whole variable domain SQTIHQWPATLVQPVGSPLSLECTVEGTSNPNLYWYRQAAGRGLQLLFYSVGIGQISSEVPQNLSASRPQDRQFILSSKKLLLSDSGFYLCAWSVQGATEAFFGQGTRLTVV.